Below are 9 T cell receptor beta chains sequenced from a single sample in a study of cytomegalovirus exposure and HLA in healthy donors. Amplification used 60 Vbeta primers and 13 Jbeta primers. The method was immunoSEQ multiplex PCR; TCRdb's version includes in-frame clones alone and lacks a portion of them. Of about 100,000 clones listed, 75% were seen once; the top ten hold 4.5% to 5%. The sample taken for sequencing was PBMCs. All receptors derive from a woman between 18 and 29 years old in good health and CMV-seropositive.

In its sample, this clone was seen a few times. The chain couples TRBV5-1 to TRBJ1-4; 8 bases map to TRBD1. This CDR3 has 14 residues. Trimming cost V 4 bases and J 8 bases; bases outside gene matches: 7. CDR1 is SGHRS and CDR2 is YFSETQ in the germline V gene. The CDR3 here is CASSIGTGREKLFF. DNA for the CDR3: TGCGCCAGCAGCATAGGGACAGGCAGGGAAAAACTGTTTTTT.

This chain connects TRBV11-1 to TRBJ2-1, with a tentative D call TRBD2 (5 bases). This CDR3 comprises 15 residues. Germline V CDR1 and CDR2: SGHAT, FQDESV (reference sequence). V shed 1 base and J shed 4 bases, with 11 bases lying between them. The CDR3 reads CASSLGGLGYNEQFF. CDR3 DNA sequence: TGTGCCAGCAGCTTAGGAGGGCTAGGTTACAATGAGCAGTTCTTC. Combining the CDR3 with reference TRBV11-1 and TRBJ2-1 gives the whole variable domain EAEVAQSPRYKITEKSQAVAFWCDPISGHATLYWYRQILGQGPELLVQFQDESVVDDSQLPKDRFSAERLKGVDSTLKIQPAELGDSAMYLCASSLGGLGYNEQFFGPGTRLTVL.

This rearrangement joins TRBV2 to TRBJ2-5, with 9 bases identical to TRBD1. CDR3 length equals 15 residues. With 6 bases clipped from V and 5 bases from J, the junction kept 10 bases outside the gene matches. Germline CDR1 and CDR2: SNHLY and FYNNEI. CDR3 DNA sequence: TGTGCCAGCAGAGATCCCGGGACAGGGTGGGAGACCCAGTACTTC. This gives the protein CASRDPGTGWETQYF.

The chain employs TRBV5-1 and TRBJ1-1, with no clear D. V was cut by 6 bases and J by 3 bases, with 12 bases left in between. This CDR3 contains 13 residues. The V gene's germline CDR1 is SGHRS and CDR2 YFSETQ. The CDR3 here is CASIKEGHTEAFF. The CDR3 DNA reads TGCGCCAGCATAAAGGAGGGTCACACTGAAGCTTTCTTT.

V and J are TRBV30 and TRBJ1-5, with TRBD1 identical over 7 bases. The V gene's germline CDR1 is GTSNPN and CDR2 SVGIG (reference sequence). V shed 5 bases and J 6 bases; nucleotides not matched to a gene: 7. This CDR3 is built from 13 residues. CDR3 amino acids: CAWETGQSQPQHF. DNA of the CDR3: TGTGCCTGGGAGACAGGGCAAAGTCAGCCCCAGCATTTT.

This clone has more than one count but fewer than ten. CDR3 DNA: TGTGCCAGCAGGGGACATACCTCCTACGAGCAGTACTTC. This translates into CASRGHTSYEQYF. The chain recombines TRBV25-1 with TRBJ2-7, with TRBD1 as a possible D gene (6 bases). CDR1 and CDR2 (germline): MGHDK, SYGVNS. The CDR3 has 13 residues. V lost 6 bases and J lost 0, with 9 bases in between.

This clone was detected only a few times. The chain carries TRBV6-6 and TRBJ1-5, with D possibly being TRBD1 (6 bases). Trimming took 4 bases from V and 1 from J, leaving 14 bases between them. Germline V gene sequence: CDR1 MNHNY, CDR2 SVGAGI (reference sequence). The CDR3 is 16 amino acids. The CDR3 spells CASSLGVQGSNQPQHF. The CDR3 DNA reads TGTGCCAGCAGTTTGGGGGTCCAGGGGAGCAATCAGCCCCAGCATTTT.

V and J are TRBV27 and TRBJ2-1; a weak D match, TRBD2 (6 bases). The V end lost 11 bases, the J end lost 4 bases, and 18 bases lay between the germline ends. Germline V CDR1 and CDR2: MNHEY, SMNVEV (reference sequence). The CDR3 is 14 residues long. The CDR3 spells CAAGLPTKYNEQFF. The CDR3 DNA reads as TGTGCCGCGGGACTTCCTACTAAATACAATGAGCAGTTCTTC.

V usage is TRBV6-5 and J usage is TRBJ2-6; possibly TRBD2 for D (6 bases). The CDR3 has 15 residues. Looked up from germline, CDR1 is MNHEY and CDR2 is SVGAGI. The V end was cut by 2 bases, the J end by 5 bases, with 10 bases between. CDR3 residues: CASSYNRDWANVLTF. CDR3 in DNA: TGTGCCAGCAGTTACAACCGGGACTGGGCCAACGTCCTGACTTTC.